These 3 T cell receptor beta chains originate from one sample sequenced in a study of T cells after yellow fever vaccination (dated by TCRdb to between 2018 and 2020). Receptors were amplified or captured by 5' RACE. These reads were obtained on an Illumina NovaSeq 6000. The public reads were reprocessed in TCRdb via fastp at Q25 and MiXCR, keeping in-frame beta chains. Duplicate CDR3 protein sequences are folded into a single record with the most common DNA and genes. In all, the sample holds hundreds of thousands of distinct CDR3 sequences, and under 20% of those were seen once. The ten biggest clones cover 15% to 20% of the sample. Sample treatment or condition, as interpreted from the label and publication: live attenuated yellow fever vaccine strain. The sequencing used PBMCs, collected before the yellow fever booster vaccination. Receptor source: a man younger than 35 who received the YFV17D yellow fever vaccine.

This clonotype showed up just a few times. The chain is built from TRBV9 and TRBJ1-2; no definite D call. The CDR3 runs 14 residues. The germline V and J ends were trimmed by 2 bases and 8 bases, with 16 bases remaining between them. Germline loops: CDR1 SGDLS, CDR2 YYNGEE. The chain's CDR3 is CASSVTTTPEGYTF. DNA for the CDR3: TGTGCCAGCAGCGTCACCACAACGCCGGAAGGCTACACCTTC.

The chain couples TRBV6-2 or TRBV6-3 to TRBJ2-1; possibly TRBD1 for D (6 bases). This CDR3 has 16 amino acids. The V and J ends lost 6 bases and 8 bases respectively, with 23 bases between them. Germline V CDR1 and CDR2: MNHEY, SVGEGT. CDR3 sequence reads: CASRTVTGFIWDEQFF. CDR3 bases: TGTGCCAGCAGAACCGTAACAGGGTTTATTTGGGATGAGCAGTTCTTC.

Comments on this clonotype: Sequence at one end of the junction differs from germline and may be a read error. The CDR3 is CASSGDRGTDTQYF. In DNA form, the CDR3 reads TGCGCCAGCTCCGGGGACAGGGGCACAGATACGCAGTATTTT. The J gene is TRBJ2-3, the V gene TRBV2, with TRBD1 matching over 9 bases. Germline assignment: CDR1 SNHLY and CDR2 FYNNEI. This CDR3 is built from 14 residues.